These T cell receptor beta chains were read from a single sample in a study of OX40 agonist ivuxolimab in advanced cancers. Generated by immunoSEQ multiplex PCR, the TCRdb table keeps only in-frame clones and is missing some. This sample has some 41,000 clones, with about 90% found just once. The starting material was CD4+ or CD8+ T cells sorted from blood, obtained in a trial of the OX40 agonist ivuxolimab. Receptors originate from an adult with an advanced solid tumor such as melanoma, head and neck, liver or kidney cancer. Each CDR3 is given with its conserved first and last residue.

j_gene,v_gene,CDR3aa
TRBJ1-6,TRBV4-3,CASSQDGHNSPLHF
TRBJ1-6,TRBV5-1,CASSLVEPNSPLHF
TRBJ1-2,TRBV11-2,CASSLGNANYGYTF
TRBJ1-2,TRBV5-1,CASSLSGIGYTF
TRBJ2-7,TRBV9,CASSRTGTGPYEQYF
TRBJ1-6,TRBV7-2,CASSLGGSDSPLHF
TRBJ1-4,TRBV4-1,CASSQDTYATNEKLFF
TRBJ1-5,TRBV7-9,CASSLGRDGEPQHF
TRBJ2-2,TRBV7-3,CASSFSGRTGELFF
TRBJ1-1,TRBV5-5,CASSPSDRHTEAFF
TRBJ2-3,TRBV11-1,CASSLADTQYF
TRBJ2-3,TRBV7-9,CASSAGLPSTDTQYF
TRBJ2-3,TRBV7-3,CASSLFAGTDTQYF